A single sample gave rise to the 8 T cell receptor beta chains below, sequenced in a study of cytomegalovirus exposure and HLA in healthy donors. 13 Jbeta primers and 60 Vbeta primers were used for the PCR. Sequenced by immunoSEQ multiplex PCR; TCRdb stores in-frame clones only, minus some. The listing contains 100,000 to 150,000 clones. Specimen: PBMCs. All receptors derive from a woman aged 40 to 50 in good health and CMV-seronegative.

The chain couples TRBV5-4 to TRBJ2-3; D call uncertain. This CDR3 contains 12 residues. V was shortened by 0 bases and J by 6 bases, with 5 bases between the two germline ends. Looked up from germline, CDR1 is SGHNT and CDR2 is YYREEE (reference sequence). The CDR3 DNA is TGTGCCAGCAGCTTGGCCGGGGATACGCAGTATTTT. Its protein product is CASSLAGDTQYF.

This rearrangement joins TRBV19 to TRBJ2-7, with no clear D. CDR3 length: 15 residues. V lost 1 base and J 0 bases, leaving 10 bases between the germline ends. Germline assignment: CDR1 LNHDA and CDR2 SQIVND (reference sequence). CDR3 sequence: CASSIGGYNSYEQYF. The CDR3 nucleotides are TGTGCCAGTAGTATAGGAGGTTACAACTCCTACGAGCAGTACTTC.

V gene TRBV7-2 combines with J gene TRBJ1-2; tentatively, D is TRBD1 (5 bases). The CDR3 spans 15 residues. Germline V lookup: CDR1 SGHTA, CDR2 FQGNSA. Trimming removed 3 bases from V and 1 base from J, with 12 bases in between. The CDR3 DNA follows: TGTGCCAGCAGCTTCAGGGTAACCATTAACTATGGCTACACCTTC. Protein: CASSFRVTINYGYTF.

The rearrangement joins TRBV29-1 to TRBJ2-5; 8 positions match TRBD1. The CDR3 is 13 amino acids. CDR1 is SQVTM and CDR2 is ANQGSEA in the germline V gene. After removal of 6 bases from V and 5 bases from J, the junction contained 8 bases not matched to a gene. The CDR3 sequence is CSVATGGRETQYF. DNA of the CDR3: TGCAGCGTCGCCACAGGGGGAAGGGAGACCCAGTACTTC.

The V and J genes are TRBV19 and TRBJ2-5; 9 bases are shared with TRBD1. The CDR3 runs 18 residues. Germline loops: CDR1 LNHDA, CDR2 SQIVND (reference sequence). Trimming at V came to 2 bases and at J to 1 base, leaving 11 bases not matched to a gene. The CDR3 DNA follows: TGTGCCAGTAGTATACGTTTACCGGGACAGGGTCTCCAAGAGACCCAGTACTTC. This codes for CASSIRLPGQGLQETQYF.

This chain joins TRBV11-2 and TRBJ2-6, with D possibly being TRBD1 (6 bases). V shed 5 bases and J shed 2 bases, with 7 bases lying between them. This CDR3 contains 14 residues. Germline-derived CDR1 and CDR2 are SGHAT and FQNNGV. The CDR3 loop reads CASSQGTGANVLTF. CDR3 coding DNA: TGTGCCAGCAGCCAGGGGACTGGGGCCAACGTCCTGACTTTC.

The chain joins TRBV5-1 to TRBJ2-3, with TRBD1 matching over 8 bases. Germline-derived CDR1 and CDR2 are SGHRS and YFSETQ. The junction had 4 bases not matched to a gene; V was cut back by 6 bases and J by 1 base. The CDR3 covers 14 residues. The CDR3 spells CASTPGQGTDTQYF. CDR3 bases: TGCGCCAGCACCCCGGGACAGGGCACAGATACGCAGTATTTT.

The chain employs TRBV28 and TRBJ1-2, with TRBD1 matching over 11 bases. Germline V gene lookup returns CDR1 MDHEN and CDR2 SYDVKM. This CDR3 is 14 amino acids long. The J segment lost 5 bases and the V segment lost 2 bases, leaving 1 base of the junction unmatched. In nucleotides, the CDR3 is TGTGCCAGCAGTTTAGGGACAGGGGGATATGGCTACACCTTC. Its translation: CASSLGTGGYGYTF.